This entry concerns a single TCR beta chain. Its specificity is not known. This entry comes from a study of regulatory T cells in long-lasting Graves disease. Study results and limitations: Persistent Graves' patients showed less TCR diversity than newly diagnosed ones.

Both iRepertoire HTBI primers and Arm-PCR of CDR3 regions were used to build the TCR beta libraries. MiXCR, run by TCRdb on the multiplex PCR reads, gives a single entry per CDR3 protein. Of 400,000 or so distinct CDR3 sequences detected, roughly 20% appear once; the ten largest clones hold under 25%. Documented time point: persistent/refractory GD, antithyroid drugs over 5 years with positive TRAb. From PBMCs, RNA was extracted and then used to make the TCR library. Material: peripheral blood mononuclear cells (PBMCs), obtained when the disease was refractory, from a patient treated with antithyroid drugs. This receptor was obtained from a female donor with Graves disease.

The CDR3 DNA sequence: TGTGCCATCTCCCAAACGCTTAGCGGGAGTACGAACGAGCAGTACTTC. Translation: CAISQTLSGSTNEQYF. The chain carries TRBV10-3 and TRBJ2-7; TRBD2 aligns across 9 bases. Trimming took 8 bases from V and 5 from J; bases not matched to a gene: 16. Germline V gives CDR1 ENHRY, CDR2 SYGVKD. CDR3 size: 16 residues.